This T cell receptor beta chain was observed in a study of graft-versus-host responses after intestinal transplantation. Study-level background: Recipients got multivisceral, liver-intestinal, or isolated intestinal transplants. Every transplant recipient was induced with anti-thymocyte globulin, then maintained on tacrolimus and steroids for two to three years.

Only in-frame clones appear in the TCRdb table, and some are missing; sequencing was by immunoSEQ multiplex PCR. The sample yields tens of thousands of clones, around 89% seen once. A remark on this clone: Its cognate antigen is unknown.

Study-wide results and limits: GvH clone levels peaked in circulation, and this peak was associated with early post-transplant HvG declines. Investigators detected GvH clones in recipient marrow, with some emerging earlier in ileum or blood.

The ends were cut back, 0 bases at V and 7 bases at J, with 9 bases in the middle. The CDR3 contains 14 residues. Germline loops: CDR1 SNHLY, CDR2 FYNNEI. The origin of this receptor is a human donor who was the organ donor for an intestinal transplant. The chain combines TRBV2 with TRBJ1-4, with D perhaps TRBD1 (6 bases). This specimen was unstimulated CD4+ T cells sorted from spleen or lymph node cells, taken before transplant. The CDR3 bases are TGTGCCAGCAGTGAAGCGGGAGGGGGTGAAAAACTGTTTTTT. Translated: CASSEAGGGEKLFF.